The clone carrying this TCR beta chain showed up just a few times. This sample was taken from a study of T-cell memory formation after mild COVID-19. TCRdb re-analysed the 5' RACE reads in MiXCR, keeping a single row per CDR3 protein. This sample carries some 440,000 distinct CDR3 sequences, approximately 25% of them seen once, and the ten largest clones take around 13%. Specimen: PBMCs or a T cell subset sorted from them (not recorded which). The receptor was derived from an adult woman who had mild COVID-19 (a few samples of this study predate the infection). Cell type and time point are not known.

The CDR3 spells CATSRDRDILYEQYF. The CDR3 DNA sequence: TGTGCCACCAGCAGAGATCGGGACATCCTCTACGAGCAGTACTTC. The chain employs TRBV15 and TRBJ2-7, with a tentative D call TRBD1 (6 bases). Per the germline V gene, CDR1 is LNHNV and CDR2 is YYDKDF (reference sequence). This CDR3 has 15 residues. V lost 0 bases to trimming and J lost 3 bases, with 12 bases between them.